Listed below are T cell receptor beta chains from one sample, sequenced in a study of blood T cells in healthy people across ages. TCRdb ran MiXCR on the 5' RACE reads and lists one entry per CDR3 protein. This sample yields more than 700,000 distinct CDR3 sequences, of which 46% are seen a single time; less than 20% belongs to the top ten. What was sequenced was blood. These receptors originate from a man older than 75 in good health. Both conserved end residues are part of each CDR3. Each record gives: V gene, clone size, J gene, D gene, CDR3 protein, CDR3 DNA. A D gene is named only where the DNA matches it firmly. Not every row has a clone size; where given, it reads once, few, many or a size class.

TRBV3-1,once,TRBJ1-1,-,CASSQFGGANTEAFF,TGTGCCAGCAGCCAATTTGGGGGGGCGAACACTGAAGCTTTCTTT
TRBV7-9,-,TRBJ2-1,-,CASSLLAHEQFF,TGTGCCAGCAGCTTACTAGCCCATGAGCAGTTCTTC
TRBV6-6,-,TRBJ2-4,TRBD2,CASSSSGPGGGIQYF,TGTGCCAGCAGTTCCTCCGGCCCGGGAGGAGGCATTCAGTACTTC
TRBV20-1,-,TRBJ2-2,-,CSAAPLGDTGELFF,TGCAGTGCGGCCCCTTTGGGGGACACCGGGGAGCTGTTTTTT
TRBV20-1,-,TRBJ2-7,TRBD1,CSARGDRDEQYF,TGCAGTGCTAGAGGCGACAGGGACGAGCAGTACTTC
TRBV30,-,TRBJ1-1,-,CAWSATLVGAFF,TGTGCCTGGAGTGCAACGCTTGTGGGAGCTTTCTTT
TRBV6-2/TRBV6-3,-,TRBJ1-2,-,CASSAGNGYGYTF,TGTGCCAGCAGTGCCGGAAACGGTTATGGCTACACCTTC
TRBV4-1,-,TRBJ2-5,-,CASSLSGAGEETQYF,TGCGCCAGCAGCCTGTCCGGGGCAGGGGAAGAGACCCAGTACTTC
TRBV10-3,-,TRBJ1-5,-,CAINPGQNQPQHF,TGTGCCATCAATCCGGGACAAAATCAGCCCCAGCATTTT
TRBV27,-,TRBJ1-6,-,CASSLSAGLYNSPLHF,TGTGCCAGCAGTTTATCGGCAGGGCTCTATAATTCACCCCTCCACTTT
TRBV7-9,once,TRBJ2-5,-,CASSVAGADNEQYF,TGTGCCAGCAGCGTTGCTGGAGCAGACAATGAGCAGTACTTC
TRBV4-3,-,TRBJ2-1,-,CASSPQTRDPVNEQFF,TGCGCCAGCAGTCCCCAAACCCGGGATCCTGTCAATGAGCAGTTCTTC
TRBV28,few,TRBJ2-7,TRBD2,CASSPSGRSSYEQYF,TGTGCCAGCAGCCCAAGCGGGAGAAGCTCCTACGAGCAGTACTTC
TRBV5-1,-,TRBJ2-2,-,CASRTSLDTGELFF,TGCGCCAGCAGAACTAGTCTAGACACCGGGGAGCTGTTTTTT
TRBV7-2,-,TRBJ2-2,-,CASSLWSGTGELFF,TGTGCCAGCAGCTTATGGTCCGGAACCGGGGAGCTGTTTTTT
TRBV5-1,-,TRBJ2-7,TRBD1,CASSLQGWENEQYF,TGCGCCAGCAGCTTACAGGGGTGGGAAAACGAGCAGTACTTC
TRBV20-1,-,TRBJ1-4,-,CSAQNSYLNEKLFF,TGCAGTGCTCAGAACAGCTACCTTAATGAAAAACTGTTTTTT
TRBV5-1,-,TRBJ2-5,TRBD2,CASSLSLAGRETQYF,TGCGCCAGCAGCTTGAGCCTAGCGGGACGGGAGACCCAGTACTTC
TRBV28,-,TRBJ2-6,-,CASTQGGSGANVLTF,TGTGCCAGCACCCAAGGGGGGTCGGGGGCCAACGTCCTGACTTTC
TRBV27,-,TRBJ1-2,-,CASSLSKAVTNYGYTF,TGTGCCAGCAGTTTATCGAAGGCAGTGACGAACTATGGCTACACCTTC
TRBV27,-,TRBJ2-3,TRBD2,CASSLIPGLVTDTQYF,TGTGCCAGCAGCCTTATCCCGGGACTAGTAACAGATACGCAGTATTTT
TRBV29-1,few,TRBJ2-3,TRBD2,CSVEKGGSADTQYF,TGCAGCGTTGAAAAGGGCGGGAGTGCAGATACGCAGTATTTT
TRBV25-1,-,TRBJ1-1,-,CASSVTENTEAFF,TGTGCCAGCAGTGTAACAGAGAACACTGAAGCTTTCTTT
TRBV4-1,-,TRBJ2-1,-,CASGQERDRELYNEQFF,TGCGCCAGCGGCCAAGAGAGGGACCGGGAGCTATACAATGAGCAGTTCTTC
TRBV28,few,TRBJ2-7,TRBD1,CASSLRQGRRGTDYEQYF,TGTGCCAGCAGTTTACGGCAGGGCCGAAGGGGGACAGACTACGAGCAGTACTTC
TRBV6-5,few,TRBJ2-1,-,CASGAVEQFF,TGTGCCAGCGGTGCCGTAGAGCAGTTCTTC
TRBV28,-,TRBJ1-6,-,CASRINLGINSPLHF,TGTGCCAGCAGGATTAATCTGGGGATTAATTCACCCCTCCACTTT
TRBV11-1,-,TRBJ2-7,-,CAGTSGASYNEQYF,TGTGCCGGCACCTCGGGTGCGTCCTACAATGAGCAGTACTTC
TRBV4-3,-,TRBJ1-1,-,CASSPGTYSTEAFF,TGCGCCAGCAGCCCAGGGACTTATAGCACTGAAGCTTTCTTT
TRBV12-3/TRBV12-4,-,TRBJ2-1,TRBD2,CASSSGLAGINEQFF,TGTGCCAGCAGTTCTGGACTAGCGGGAATCAATGAGCAGTTCTTC
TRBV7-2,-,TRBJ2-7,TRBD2,CASSLTGGPVEQYF,TGTGCCAGCAGCTTAACGGGAGGGCCTGTCGAGCAGTACTTC
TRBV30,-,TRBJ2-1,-,CARSPRYNEQFF,TGTGCCCGGAGTCCCCGTTACAATGAGCAGTTCTTC
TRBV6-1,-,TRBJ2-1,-,CASTAAEGDNEQFF,TGTGCCAGCACTGCGGCCGAGGGGGACAATGAGCAGTTCTTC
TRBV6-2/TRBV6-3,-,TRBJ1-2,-,CASSQGVGYTF,TGTGCCAGCAGCCAGGGTGTCGGCTACACCTTC
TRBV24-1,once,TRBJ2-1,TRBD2,CATSRVSTGGRGEQFF,TGTGCCACCAGCCGAGTTAGTACGGGAGGGCGTGGTGAGCAGTTCTTC
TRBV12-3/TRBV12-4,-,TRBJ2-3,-,CASSSGVLGRLASTDTQYF,TGTGCCAGCAGTTCTGGAGTATTAGGCAGACTGGCTAGCACAGATACGCAGTATTTT
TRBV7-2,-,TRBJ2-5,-,CASSLVESLAETQYF,TGTGCCAGCAGCCTAGTGGAGTCACTAGCTGAGACCCAGTACTTC
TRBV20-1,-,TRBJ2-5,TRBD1,CSSGPGQQETQYF,TGCAGCTCCGGCCCGGGACAGCAAGAGACCCAGTACTTC
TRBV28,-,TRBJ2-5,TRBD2,CASSWTSGGIETQYF,TGTGCCAGCAGTTGGACTAGCGGGGGAATAGAGACCCAGTACTTC
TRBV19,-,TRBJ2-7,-,CATSPFGGSGEQYF,TGTGCCACTTCCCCTTTCGGAGGTAGCGGCGAGCAGTACTTC
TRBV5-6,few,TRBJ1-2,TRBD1,CASSYRDRDYGYTF,TGTGCCAGCAGCTACCGGGACAGGGACTATGGCTACACCTTC
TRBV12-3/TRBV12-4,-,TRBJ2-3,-,CASRPPISAVPTDTQYF,TGTGCCAGCAGACCCCCAATATCGGCAGTACCCACAGATACGCAGTATTTT
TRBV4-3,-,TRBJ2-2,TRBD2,CASSQRRTSGRWVTGELFF,TGCGCCAGCAGCCAGCGGCGGACTAGCGGGAGGTGGGTCACCGGGGAGCTGTTTTTT
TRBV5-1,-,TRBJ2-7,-,CASSYTQHQTPYEQYF,TGCGCCAGCAGCTACACCCAACACCAAACCCCCTACGAGCAGTACTTC
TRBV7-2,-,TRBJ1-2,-,CASSPRTDNYGYTF,TGTGCCAGCAGCCCTAGGACAGATAACTATGGCTACACCTTC
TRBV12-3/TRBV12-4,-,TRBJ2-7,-,CASSLYRDIYEQYF,TGTGCCAGCAGTTTATACAGGGACATCTACGAGCAGTACTTC
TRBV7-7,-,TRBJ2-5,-,CASSFERGDKTRYF,TGTGCCAGCAGCTTTGAACGGGGTGATAAGACCCGGTACTTC
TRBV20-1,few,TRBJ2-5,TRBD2,CSARSSGRAGTQYF,TGCAGTGCTAGATCCAGCGGGAGGGCCGGGACCCAGTACTTC
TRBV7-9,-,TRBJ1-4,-,CASSSRRTNEKLFF,TGTGCCAGCAGCTCTAGACGGACTAATGAAAAACTGTTTTTT
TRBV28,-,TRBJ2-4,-,CASSRIGQIGKNVQYF,TGTGCCAGCAGCCGTATCGGACAGATTGGCAAAAACGTTCAGTACTTC
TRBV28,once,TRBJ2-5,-,CASRRTGYNEQYF,TGTGCCAGCAGAAGGACGGGCTACAATGAGCAGTACTTC
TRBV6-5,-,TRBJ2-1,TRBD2,CASSYVAGGSAQFF,TGTGCCAGCAGTTATGTAGCGGGAGGTTCAGCCCAGTTCTTC
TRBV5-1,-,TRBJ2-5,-,CASGRRDGGETQYF,TGCGCCAGCGGACGCCGGGACGGTGGGGAGACCCAGTACTTC
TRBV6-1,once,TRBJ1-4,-,CATTGPTAGSNEKLFF,TGTGCCACCACCGGGCCGACGGCAGGGTCTAATGAAAAACTGTTTTTT
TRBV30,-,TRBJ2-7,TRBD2,CAGTSRGGRAVEQYF,TGTGCCGGGACCTCTCGGGGCGGGAGGGCTGTCGAGCAGTACTTC
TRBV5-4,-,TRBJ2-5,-,CASSLGYRQETQYF,TGTGCCAGCAGCTTGGGCTACAGACAAGAGACCCAGTACTTC
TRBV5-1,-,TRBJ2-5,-,CASSLEAGDGLAETQYF,TGCGCCAGCAGCTTGGAGGCAGGGGATGGCCTGGCGGAGACCCAGTACTTC
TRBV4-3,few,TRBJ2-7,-,CASSQDGGSSYEQYF,TGCGCCAGCAGCCAAGATGGGGGATCGTCCTACGAGCAGTACTTC